This T cell receptor beta chain came from a study of long-term antiretroviral therapy in people with HIV. Cryopreserved PBMC samples of about 0.85-11 million cells were used for DNA extraction. They ran version v3.0 of the immunoSEQ assay at survey level. Profiled with immunoSEQ multiplex PCR; TCRdb holds only in-frame clones, not every one. There are roughly 34,000 clones in the sample; 80% to 90% occur only once, and around 4.6% lies in the top ten. The CDR3 loop spans 15 amino acids. Per the germline V gene, CDR1 is SGDLS and CDR2 is YYNGEE. V shed 4 bases and J 4 bases; nucleotides not matched to a gene: 7. In the case of this clone: What it binds is not known.

General study results and limits: Pre-ART expanded clones dominated the repertoire at every time point.

The V gene is TRBV9, the J gene TRBJ1-2, with TRBD1 matching 10 bases. The clonotype comes from a woman aged 30 to 39 with HIV. The specimen was unsorted PBMCs, collected approximately 2.9 years before starting antiretroviral therapy. The CDR3: CASSPQTGGGYGYTF. DNA of the CDR3: TGTGCCAGCAGCCCCCAGACAGGGGGCGGCTATGGCTACACCTTC.